This T cell receptor (beta chain) is drawn from a study of technical replicates of blood from several donors (dated by TCRdb to about 2017). The library was obtained by the immunoSEQ multiplex PCR assay. TCRdb mirrors the immuneACCESS table, restricted to in-frame sequences. Some clones are absent from its copies; in checked studies, under half trace to an unresolved V gene, and the reason for the others is unknown. The sample data list approximately 82,000 clones, and around 92% of these were observed just once. The ten top clones hold 0.3% to 0.45% of the sample. To note about this clone: The antigen it recognizes is unknown. The record has no base qualities; no much larger clone is one base away.

The CDR3 holds 16 amino acids from the cysteine to the phenylalanine. The sequence is cut down to CDR3 DNA, 48 bases in frame from base 1. V is pruned by 4 bases and J by 2 bases, leaving 6 bases of the junction without a gene match. For CDR1 and CDR2, the germline V gene lists LGHNA and YSLEER. The sample comprised T cells isolated from PBMCs. The receptor's source is a human donor in good health. Some clones in this sample may be carry-over from other donors' samples. The V gene is TRBV4-3 and the J gene is TRBJ2-7, with 12 bases in between that match TRBD1. The CDR3 region has the sequence CASSPGTGGLTYEQYF. The bases are TGCGCCAGCAGCCCCGGGACAGGGGGCCTTACCTACGAGCAGTACTTC.